A single sample is the source of the 25 T cell receptor beta chains below, sequenced in a study of PD-1 blockade in classical Hodgkin lymphoma. The method was immunoSEQ multiplex PCR; TCRdb's version includes in-frame clones alone and lacks a portion of them. The sample shows 95,000 or so clones, approximately 88% of them seen only once. Every patient relapsed after autologous stem cell transplantation, and brentuximab vedotin exposure varied. Specimen: peripheral blood mononuclear cells (PBMCs), collected at baseline. These receptors were taken from a human donor with classical Hodgkin lymphoma.

This rearrangement joins TRBV11-2 to TRBJ2-1; 8 bases are shared with TRBD2. The CDR3 loop spans 14 amino acids. Germline V gene data show CDR1 as SGHAT and CDR2 as FQNNGV. J was trimmed by 9 bases and V by 1 base; bases with no gene match: 5. The CDR3: CASSLVSGRGEQFF. In DNA, the CDR3 is TGTGCCAGCAGCTTAGTTTCCGGGAGGGGTGAGCAGTTCTTC.

V and J are TRBV4-3 and TRBJ1-2; D not resolved. Looked up from germline, CDR1 is LGHNA and CDR2 is YSLEER. Trimming removed 4 bases at V and 8 bases at J, with 17 bases between. The CDR3 contains 14 residues. CDR3 nucleotide sequence: TGCGCCAGCAGCCCGGGAGGGCAGGCGAGGGGCTACACCTTC. It encodes CASSPGGQARGYTF.

This chain uses TRBV7-3 with TRBJ2-2, with D perhaps TRBD2 (5 bases). V was shortened by 5 bases and J by 5 bases, with 18 bases between the two germline ends. The germline CDR1 and CDR2 sequences are SGHTA and FQGTGA. This CDR3 is built from 16 residues. The CDR3 region is CASSPLGSFLTGELFF. As DNA, the CDR3 is TGTGCCAGCAGCCCCCTGGGGAGTTTCTTAACCGGGGAGCTGTTTTTT.

The chain is built from TRBV28 and TRBJ1-3; D not certain. There are 14 residues in the CDR3. Trimming removed 6 bases from V and 2 bases from J, with 11 bases in between. Germline V lookup: CDR1 MDHEN, CDR2 SYDVKM. CDR3 protein: CASRRPLPGNTIYF. The CDR3 DNA reads as TGTGCCAGCAGGAGGCCTCTTCCTGGAAACACCATATATTTT.

This clone was detected only a few times. J is TRBJ1-5 and V is TRBV25-1, with no clear D. Trimming stripped 5 bases from V and 0 bases from J, with 11 bases between. The CDR3 loop spans 15 amino acids. Germline-derived CDR1 and CDR2 are MGHDK and SYGVNS. The CDR3 loop reads CASSPGWTSNQPQHF. The CDR3 nucleotides are TGTGCCAGCAGTCCCGGGTGGACTAGCAATCAGCCCCAGCATTTT. Filled out from reference TRBV25-1 and TRBJ1-5, the complete variable domain reads EADIYQTPRYLVIGTGKKITLECSQTMGHDKMYWYQQDPGMELHLIHYSYGVNSTEKGDLSSESTVSRIRTEHFPLTLESARPSHTSQYLCASSPGWTSNQPQHFGDGTRLSIL.

This chain uses TRBV6-5 with TRBJ2-3; possible D gene TRBD1, 6 bases. V was clipped by 2 bases and J by 4 bases, with 16 bases between them. In germline, CDR1 is MNHEY, CDR2 SVGAGI. This CDR3 is built from 16 residues. The DNA for the CDR3 is TGTGCCAGCAGTTACCCCCAAGGGGGTAGATCAGATACGCAGTATTTT. Its translation is CASSYPQGGRSDTQYF.

This clone appeared once. The genes are TRBV25-1 and TRBJ1-6; 7 bases fit TRBD1. Unmatched junction bases numbered 8, after V lost 3 bases and J lost 9 bases. This CDR3 has 15 amino acids. Looked up from germline, CDR1 is MGHDK and CDR2 is SYGVNS. The CDR3 here is CASSERTGTSSPLHF. The CDR3 bases are TGTGCCAGCAGTGAGAGGACAGGAACGAGTTCACCCCTCCACTTT.

The gene calls are TRBV27 and TRBJ2-3, with no clear D. Trimming cost V 3 bases and J 5 bases, with 3 bases left between them. This CDR3 region has 11 residues. Germline CDR1 MNHEY, CDR2 SMNVEV (reference sequence). Here the CDR3 reads CASSLGDTQYF. The CDR3 nucleotides read TGTGCCAGCAGTTTGGGAGATACGCAGTATTTT.

The rearrangement uses TRBV9 and TRBJ2-5, with 7 nucleotides matching TRBD2. Germline lookup yields CDR1 SGDLS and CDR2 YYNGEE. Trimming took 0 bases from V and 1 from J; bases not matched to a gene: 9. The CDR3 loop spans 17 amino acids. The chain's CDR3 is CASSVAREGPSQETQYF. The CDR3 DNA reads as TGTGCCAGCAGCGTAGCTAGGGAGGGCCCGTCCCAAGAGACCCAGTACTTC.

The V and J genes are TRBV5-1 and TRBJ2-3, with D unclear. The CDR3 extends over 13 amino acids. CDR1 is SGHRS and CDR2 is YFSETQ in the germline V gene. Trimming cost V 6 bases and J 2 bases, with 10 bases left between them. CDR3 loop: CASNRDDTDTQYF. CDR3 in DNA: TGCGCCAGCAACCGAGACGACACAGATACGCAGTATTTT.

This clone was counted once. The genes are TRBV10-3 and TRBJ2-7; no reliable D call. Trimming pared 3 bases from V and 2 bases from J, leaving 5 bases between. The CDR3 is 12 amino acids. Looked up from germline, CDR1 is ENHRY and CDR2 is SYGVKD. The CDR3 sequence is CAISDGPYEQYF. In DNA form, the CDR3 reads TGTGCCATCAGTGACGGACCCTACGAGCAGTACTTC.

J is TRBJ2-7 and V is TRBV12-2. TRBV12-2 is recorded as a pseudogene. This CDR3 has 18 amino acids. This CDR3 is CASRFSNYRDRRPYEQYF. The CDR3 DNA reads TGTGCAAGTCGCTTTTCCAACTACCGGGACCGTCGACCCTACGAGCAGTACTTC.

The chain has TRBV7-2 and TRBJ2-7; no clear D. The CDR3 runs to 13 residues. The V end was cut by 5 bases, the J end by 5 bases, with 13 bases between. Germline V gives CDR1 SGHTA, CDR2 FQGNSA. The CDR3 sequence is CASSQARLDEQYF. The CDR3 DNA reads TGTGCCAGCAGCCAAGCGAGGCTCGACGAGCAGTACTTC.

Only one count was recorded for this clone. The gene calls are TRBV4-1 and TRBJ1-2, with no clear D. The V gene's germline CDR1 is MGHRA and CDR2 YSYEKL. Trimming removed 1 base from V and 6 bases from J, with 9 bases in between. CDR3 length: 13 residues. The CDR3 reads CASSQAGWDGYTF. Here the CDR3 DNA reads TGCGCCAGCAGCCAAGCGGGGTGGGATGGCTACACCTTC.

The genes are TRBV7-9 and TRBJ2-2; tentatively, D is TRBD2 (6 bases). This CDR3 has 15 amino acids. Germline V gene lookup returns CDR1 SEHNR and CDR2 FQNEAQ (reference sequence). The V gene lost 2 bases and the J gene lost 4 bases, with 11 bases spanning the gap. In DNA, the CDR3 is TGTGCCAGCAGCTTACTCGGGAGCTCCACCGGGGAGCTGTTTTTT. It encodes CASSLLGSSTGELFF.

The chain employs TRBV6-5 and TRBJ1-6, with D perhaps TRBD1 (6 bases). Deletions cut 6 bases from V and 7 bases from J, with 16 bases between. The CDR3 totals 15 residues. CDR1 and CDR2 from the germline V gene are MNHEY and SVGAGI. The CDR3 DNA sequence: TGTGCCAGCAGCGCGACAGGTACATGGAATTCACCCCTCCACTTT. This gives the protein CASSATGTWNSPLHF.

This clone was picked up a small number of times. V is TRBV19 and J is TRBJ1-6, with 7 bases fitting TRBD1. The CDR3 is made up of 15 amino acids. J lost 1 base, V lost 9 bases, and 6 bases had no gene match. The V gene's germline CDR1 is LNHDA and CDR2 SQIVND (reference sequence). The CDR3 here is CASVTGESYNSPLHF. CDR3 nucleotide sequence: TGTGCCAGCGTTACAGGGGAGTCCTATAATTCACCCCTCCACTTT.

This clone was recorded once. This chain uses TRBV7-2 with TRBJ2-5; 12 bases line up with TRBD2. The length of the CDR3 is 17 residues. Looked up from germline, CDR1 is SGHTA and CDR2 is FQGNSA. With V trimmed by 5 bases and J by 3 bases, 10 bases remained unmatched. The CDR3 is CASSRSSGRGGEETQYF. The CDR3 DNA follows: TGTGCCAGCAGCAGATCTAGCGGGAGGGGAGGGGAAGAGACCCAGTACTTC.

The rearrangement uses TRBV10-3 and TRBJ1-2; D uncertain. Germline V gene data show CDR1 as ENHRY and CDR2 as SYGVKD. The CDR3 loop spans 13 amino acids. Trimming took 6 bases from V and 12 from J, leaving 20 bases between them. The CDR3, as DNA: TGTGCCATCAGGACCCCAGCGCAGTGGTCAAACACCTTC. Residues: CAIRTPAQWSNTF.

The chain recombines TRBV6-1 with TRBJ1-5; 7 bases are a match to TRBD1. The CDR3 length is 15 residues. The V gene's germline CDR1 is MNHNS and CDR2 SASEGT. Trimming removed 7 bases from V and 3 bases from J; junction bases left unmatched: 9. CDR3 coding DNA: TGTGCCAGCATGGGTTGGACAGGCCACAATCAGCCCCAGCATTTT. Translated: CASMGWTGHNQPQHF.

V usage is TRBV4-2 and J usage is TRBJ2-3; the D gene could be TRBD1 or TRBD2 (5 bases each). The CDR3 runs 15 residues. Trimming shortened V by 4 bases and J by 2 bases, and 13 bases separated the two germline ends. The germline V gene has CDR1 LGHNA and CDR2 YNFKEQ. CDR3 protein: CASSLLRGHTDTQYF. The CDR3 nucleotides read TGTGCCAGCAGCCTACTACGGGGCCACACAGATACGCAGTATTTT.

This chain links TRBV7-9 with TRBJ2-2, with 7 positions matching TRBD2. The CDR3 runs to 15 residues. Germline V gene sequence: CDR1 SEHNR, CDR2 FQNEAQ (reference sequence). Unmatched junction bases numbered 6, after V lost 5 bases and J lost 3 bases. CDR3: CASSQGGPDTGELFF. CDR3 bases: TGTGCCAGCAGCCAGGGAGGGCCCGACACCGGGGAGCTGTTTTTT.

The V and J genes are TRBV28 and TRBJ2-7, with 12 bases identical to TRBD2. CDR3 length equals 17 residues. Germline V CDR1 and CDR2: MDHEN, SYDVKM. Trimming removed 5 bases from V and 4 bases from J; junction bases left unmatched: 12. As DNA, the CDR3 is TGTGCCAGCAGTCGGCCCACTAGCGGGAGGAGGGGTTACGAGCAGTACTTC. It is translated as CASSRPTSGRRGYEQYF.

J is TRBJ2-5 and V is TRBV28, with D possibly called TRBD1 or TRBD2 (5 bases each). V was clipped by 6 bases and J by 3 bases, with 8 bases between them. This CDR3 contains 12 residues. Germline CDR1 MDHEN, CDR2 SYDVKM. CDR3 sequence reads: CASRGTEETQYF. Written as DNA, the CDR3 is TGTGCCAGCAGAGGGACCGAAGAGACCCAGTACTTC.

This chain uses TRBV9 with TRBJ2-3; the match to TRBD1 covers 8 bases. Unmatched junction bases numbered 8, after V lost 5 bases and J lost 3 bases. Germline V gene data show CDR1 as SGDLS and CDR2 as YYNGEE. The CDR3 runs to 15 residues. CDR3 DNA: TGTGCCAGCAGAAGGACAGGGACGGCGACAGATACGCAGTATTTT. Its protein product is CASRRTGTATDTQYF.